The source of this T cell receptor (beta chain) is a study of CD4 T cells in relation to SARS-CoV-2 and coronaviruses. Across the study: ViraFEST: approximately 10-day antigen culture of PBMCs, then TCR beta CDR3 sequencing. The negative reference was HIV-1 Nef peptide pool or peptide-free culture.

As for this clone: The antigen is undetermined.

The unexposed donors gave CD4+ T cells in 2011-2018, prior to COVID-19. CD4+ T cells were isolated from the cells after less than 13 days of culture. Unexposed-donor CD4+ T cells were probed with SARS-CoV-2 S/N and four cold-coronavirus spikes, cells permitting. Clones were read by immunoSEQ multiplex PCR, and TCRdb kept only the in-frame ones, dropping some. This table has 20,000 to 25,000 clones, approximately 68% appearing once. Study-wide points: Samples before the pandemic and after infection were not matched within any donor.

Sequencing was done on a sample of CD4+ T cells from PBMCs, cultured in vitro. The clonotype originates from a human donor in good health.

Written as DNA, the CDR3 is TGCGCCAGCAGCCATTCTCTAGCGGGAGAGGTAGATACGCAGTATTTT. It is translated as CASSHSLAGEVDTQYF. The rearrangement joins TRBV4-3 to TRBJ2-3; 10 nucleotides align to TRBD2. The trim removed 3 bases at V and 5 bases at J, leaving 8 bases unmatched. Per germline, CDR1 LGHNA and CDR2 YSLEER. There are 16 residues in the CDR3.